This T cell receptor beta chain is drawn from a study of a mutant IDH1 vaccine in newly diagnosed glioma. Turning to the study itself: Among treated patients, about 62% were male and approximately 40% female, and mean age was around 40 years.

The data were produced by immunoSEQ multiplex PCR, yet TCRdb's version contains in-frame clones alone and is incomplete. This sample has just under 70,000 clones, with 84% found just once. Regarding this clone: The antigen is not known.

Looked up from germline, CDR1 is SGHRS and CDR2 is YFSETQ. The CDR3 length is 14 residues. Trimming removed 5 bases from V and 5 bases from J; junction bases left unmatched: 7. Time point described: week 35, safety follow-up. Topical imiquimod was applied with each vaccine dose, which held 300 ug of mutant IDH1 20-mer peptide. In weeks 1, 3, 5, 7, 11, 15, 19 and 23, patients were vaccinated. Newly diagnosed WHO grade 3 or 4 IDH1-mutant, ATRX-lost astrocytomas were identified in the donors. The sample was PBMCs, taken from a glioma patient whose treatment included an IDH1 peptide vaccine. J is TRBJ2-7 and V is TRBV5-1; 10 bases line up with TRBD1. The clonotype originates from a man aged 18 to 35 with glioma. The CDR3 region has the DNA TGCGCCAGCAGTCGCGGACAGGGGGGCGACGAGCAGTACTTC. Residues: CASSRGQGGDEQYF. Based on the CDR3 plus reference TRBV5-1 and TRBJ2-7, the full variable domain is KAGVTQTPRYLIKTRGQQVTLSCSPISGHRSVSWYQQTPGQGLQFLFEYFSETQRNKGNFPGRFSGRQFSNSRSEMNVSTLELGDSALYLCASSRGQGGDEQYFGPGTRLTVT.